This T cell receptor beta chain was sequenced for a study of T cells in Graves' hyperthyroidism and ophthalmopathy. Study-wide results and limits: Median prediction lead before ophthalmopathy onset was roughly 6 months with the model. Among thyroid clonotypes expanded above 0.001, most also appeared in blood.

From RNA transcripts, TCR beta CDR3 regions were amplified. With the HTBI primer set, the TCR CDR3 went through a first round of RT-PCR. TCRdb reprocessed the multiplex PCR reads with MiXCR, giving one entry per CDR3 protein. The repertoire holds some 460,000 distinct CDR3 sequences, with less than 20% as singletons. Patients were aged 18 to 65, had disease duration under 2 months, and had newly diagnosed hyperthyroidism. This clonotype appeared many times. Its matching antigen is unknown. This CDR3 is 14 amino acids long. Germline V gives CDR1 DFQATT, CDR2 SNEGSKA (reference sequence). V lost 1 base to trimming and J lost 4 bases; unmatched junction nucleotides: 6.

This TCR came from a woman younger than 30 with Graves' hyperthyroidism. This chain joins TRBV20-1 and TRBJ2-7, with TRBD1 identical over 8 bases. The sequenced material came from blood. The DNA for the CDR3 is TGCAGTGCTAGAGTTCTAGGACAGGGTTACGAGCAGTACTTC. Translation: CSARVLGQGYEQYF.